A selection of T cell receptor beta chains follows, all from one sample in a study of control samples from healthy donors and cancer patients. The protocol was immunoSEQ multiplex PCR, while the TCRdb copy is restricted to in-frame clones and leaves out a portion. The sample lists around 170,000 clones, just over 85% occurring once. The specimen sequenced was blood. The receptors were sampled from a woman aged 30 to 39 in good health. CDR3s include the opening cysteine and the closing phenylalanine or tryptophan. The order of the fields is V gene, D gene, clone size, J gene, CDR3 protein, CDR3 DNA. A D gene is named only where the DNA matches it firmly. The listing skips clone size in some rows; elsewhere it reads once, few, many or a size class.

>TRBV2|-|-|TRBJ2-5
CASVGQGGETQYF
TGTGCCAGCGTGGGCCAAGGGGGGGAGACCCAGTACTTC
>TRBV5-4|TRBD1|-|TRBJ1-1
CASSVRQGVKAFF
TGTGCCAGCAGCGTTCGACAGGGGGTGAAAGCTTTCTTT
>TRBV29-1|-|-|TRBJ2-2
CSVLGGLGAGELFF
TGCAGCGTGCTTGGGGGGCTCGGCGCCGGGGAGCTGTTTTTT
>TRBV19|-|-|TRBJ1-1
CASSIVTALRGTEAFF
TGTGCCAGTAGTATAGTTACAGCCTTAAGGGGCACTGAAGCTTTCTTT
>TRBV27|-|few|TRBJ2-1
CASSLTLGSGSSYNEQFF
TGTGCCAGCAGTTTAACCCTAGGGAGCGGTAGCTCCTACAATGAGCAGTTCTTC
>TRBV20-1|-|-|TRBJ1-6
CSAILSPLHF
TGCAGTGCTATCTTATCACCCCTCCACTTT
>TRBV11-3|TRBD2|-|TRBJ2-7
CASSSGSGSYEQYF
TGTGCCAGCAGCTCCGGGAGCGGGAGTTACGAGCAGTACTTC
>TRBV5-1|TRBD2|-|TRBJ2-1
CASSQRTSGEGEQFF
TGCGCCAGCAGCCAGAGGACTAGCGGAGAAGGTGAGCAGTTCTTC
>TRBV11-2|-|-|TRBJ2-5
CASSLQGAETQYF
TGTGCCAGCAGCTTGCAGGGTGCGGAGACCCAGTACTTC
>TRBV18|TRBD2|-|TRBJ2-6
CASSKREAASSGANVLTF
TGTGCCAGCTCAAAGCGGGAGGCCGCTAGCTCTGGGGCCAACGTCCTGACTTTC
>TRBV27|TRBD2|-|TRBJ2-1
CASSLSGTSGYNEQFF
TGTGCCAGCAGTTTATCTGGGACTAGCGGCTACAATGAGCAGTTCTTC
>TRBV7-9|-|-|TRBJ1-3
CASSHPVDPRESSGNTIYF
TGTGCCAGCAGCCACCCTGTTGACCCCAGGGAAAGCTCTGGAAACACCATATATTTT
>TRBV27|TRBD2|-|TRBJ2-5
CASSLGLGGSETQYF
TGTGCCAGCAGTTTGGGATTGGGGGGGTCTGAGACCCAGTACTTC
>TRBV11-2|-|-|TRBJ2-4
CASSLESGLAKNIQYF
TGTGCCAGCAGCTTAGAATCGGGGTTAGCCAAAAACATTCAGTACTTC
>TRBV15|TRBD2|-|TRBJ2-5
CATSTRLAGETQYF
TGTGCCACCAGCACGCGACTAGCAGGGGAGACCCAGTACTTC
>TRBV24-1|-|-|TRBJ2-2
CATSDLAPLSTGELFF
TGTGCCACCAGTGATTTGGCTCCCCTATCCACCGGGGAGCTGTTTTTT
>TRBV4-1|TRBD1|-|TRBJ2-1
CASSQDPQGADEQFF
TGCGCCAGCAGCCAAGACCCCCAGGGGGCGGATGAGCAGTTCTTC
>TRBV7-9|TRBD1|once|TRBJ2-2
CASSPGQGGELFF
TGTGCCAGCAGCCCCGGACAGGGCGGGGAGCTGTTTTTT
>TRBV9|-|-|TRBJ1-2
CASSVGQGLPITDGYTF
TGTGCCAGCAGCGTAGGGCAGGGGCTCCCTATTACCGATGGCTACACCTTC
>TRBV28|-|-|TRBJ2-7
CASSIRTGRGGEQYF
TGTGCCAGCAGTATTAGGACAGGGAGGGGGGGCGAGCAGTACTTC
>TRBV7-9|-|-|TRBJ2-2
CASSTRAGGTLMTGELFF
TGTGCCAGCAGCACGAGGGCCGGGGGAACTTTGATGACCGGGGAGCTGTTTTTT
>TRBV7-9|-|-|TRBJ2-3
CASSSPPENTDTQYF
TGTGCCAGCAGCTCTCCGCCGGAGAACACAGATACGCAGTATTTT
>TRBV18|-|-|TRBJ2-5
CASSPPYPSGKETQYF
TGTGCCAGCTCACCACCGTATCCTTCGGGGAAAGAGACCCAGTACTTC
>TRBV9|-|-|TRBJ1-2
CASSVATDPFYGYTF
TGTGCCAGCAGCGTAGCAACGGATCCCTTCTATGGCTACACCTTC
>TRBV3-1/TRBV3-2|-|-|TRBJ2-1
CASSLGTANEQFF
TGTGCCAGCAGCCTGGGGACTGCTAATGAGCAGTTCTTC
>TRBV4-1|-|-|TRBJ2-7
CASSQDLGPYEQYF
TGCGCCAGCAGCCAAGACCTAGGACCCTACGAGCAGTACTTC
>TRBV5-5|TRBD1|-|TRBJ1-5
CASRPDRGLMQPQHF
TGTGCCAGCAGACCCGACAGGGGATTAATGCAGCCCCAGCATTTT